The next 31 T cell receptor beta chains were all read from a single sample in a study of quantifying T cell responses using KT2 cells. Whole-study context: RNA was reverse transcribed with TCR alpha and beta constant-region primers.

A single-stranded UMI oligo with SP2 sequence was ligated to cDNA 3' ends. The first PCR ran approximately 4 cycles with an equimolar RC1.1 and RC1.2 beta primer mix. TCRdb re-called the UMI-ligation and nested PCR reads with MiXCR, one entry per CDR3 protein. The table shows approximately 57,000 distinct CDR3 sequences, with around an eighth occurring only once. Source material: PBMCs spiked with cells of the T cell clone KT2. The receptor set was obtained from a human donor.

V is TRBV20-1 and J is TRBJ2-7; a possible D gene is TRBD2 (7 bases). The CDR3 is 16 residues long. From germline, CDR1 is DFQATT and CDR2 SNEGSKA (reference sequence). Trimming pared 2 bases from V and 7 bases from J, leaving 24 bases between. CDR3 sequence reads: CSARSKRGREFWEQYF. In nucleotides, the CDR3 is TGCAGTGCTAGATCCAAACGGGGGCGGGAGTTTTGGGAGCAGTACTTC.

This clonotype was detected only a few times. The rearrangement links TRBV12-3 or TRBV12-4 to TRBJ1-6; no firm D call. The CDR3 sequence is 15 residues long. V lost 6 bases and J lost 9, with 18 bases in between. Written as DNA, the CDR3 is TGTGCCAGCAGGTCGAAAGAGGTTGTGAGTTCACCCCTCCACTTT. Residues: CASRSKEVVSSPLHF.

In this sample, this clonotype turned up a few times. This chain joins TRBV21-1 and TRBJ1-6; the DNA was not compared with TRBD1, the D call given in the table. TRBV21-1 is deemed a pseudogene. This CDR3 is built from 17 residues. CDR3 nucleotides: TGTGCCAGCAGATATCCCGGCGGAGGCGTTAATAATTCACCCCTCCACTTT. Translating it yields CASRYPGGGVNNSPLHF.

DNA of the CDR3: TGCGCCAGCAGCTACCGGCGCGGGGACACTGAAGCTTTCTTT. Translating it yields CASSYRRGDTEAFF. The V and J genes are TRBV5-1 and TRBJ1-1; no definite D call. V lost 3 bases and J 3 bases, leaving 12 bases between the germline ends. This CDR3 comprises 14 residues. Germline V lookup: CDR1 SGHRS, CDR2 YFSETQ.

Only one count was recorded for this clonotype. V gene TRBV6-5 combines with J gene TRBJ1-5; D possibly corresponds to TRBD1 (6 bases). CDR1 is MNHEY and CDR2 is SVGAGI in the germline V gene. This CDR3 is 14 amino acids long. V was trimmed by 6 bases and J by 0 bases, leaving 9 bases between them. CDR3 nucleotides: TGTGCCAGCAGCCGGGACACTAGCAATCAGCCCCAGCATTTT. This encodes CASSRDTSNQPQHF.

This clonotype was recorded many times. The rearrangement uses TRBV20-1 and TRBJ2-7; weak D call: TRBD2 (6 bases). Germline V gene data show CDR1 as DFQATT and CDR2 as SNEGSKA (reference sequence). V was clipped by 6 bases and J by 5 bases, with 20 bases between them. CDR3 size: 14 residues. CDR3 DNA sequence: TGCAGTGCCTCCCCCCCTTGGGGAGGCCACGAGCAGTACTTC. Amino acids: CSASPPWGGHEQYF.

This chain links TRBV12-3 or TRBV12-4 with TRBJ2-5; TRBD2 aligns across 7 bases. This CDR3 comprises 13 residues. J was trimmed by 5 bases and V by 6 bases; bases with no gene match: 6. CDR3 nucleotides: TGTGCCAGCAGGGCCCGGGGGGTGGAGACCCAGTACTTC. It encodes CASRARGVETQYF.

In its sample, this clonotype was seen once. V and J are TRBV10-2 and TRBJ1-1; the D is unclear. The germline CDR1 and CDR2 sequences are WSHSY and SAAADI. The V and J ends lost 7 bases and 5 bases respectively, with 11 bases between them. The CDR3 contains 12 residues. CDR3 in amino acids: CASINRRTEAFF. The CDR3 DNA is TGCGCCAGCATAAACCGTAGGACTGAAGCTTTCTTT.

This clonotype was seen just once. Possible read error: a much larger clone is one base away. This chain uses TRBV2 with TRBJ1-2; 9 positions agree with TRBD1. The CDR3 has 13 residues. Germline-derived CDR1 and CDR2 are SNHLY and FYNNEI. CDR3: CASSNRGREGYNF. In nucleotides, the CDR3 is TGTGCCAGCAGTAACAGGGGGCGCGAGGGCTACAACTTC. Looking up the rest from reference TRBV2 and TRBJ1-2 gives the full variable domain: EPEVTQTPSHQVTQMGQEVILRCVPISNHLYFYWYRQILGQKVEFLVSFYNNEISEKSEIFDDQFSVERPDGSNFTLKIRSTKLEDSAMYFCASSNRGREGYNFGSGTRLTVV.

This clonotype was counted ten times or more. V gene TRBV7-2 combines with J gene TRBJ1-1, with 9 bases fitting TRBD1. Per germline, CDR1 SGHTA and CDR2 FQGNSA. Germline trimming cut 3 bases from V and 3 bases from J; bases unmatched to any gene: 2. This CDR3 contains 14 residues. CDR3 in DNA: TGTGCCAGCAGCTTGACAGGGGGACACACTGAAGCTTTCTTT. Translating it yields CASSLTGGHTEAFF.

This clonotype was detected a few times. The CDR3 is CASTDRTNYGYTF. The CDR3 coding sequence is TGTGCCAGCACCGACAGGACTAACTATGGCTACACCTTC. The chain links TRBV6-1 to TRBJ1-2; D is perhaps TRBD1 (6 bases). V dropped 7 bases and J dropped 0 bases, with 9 bases sitting between them. The CDR3 extends over 13 amino acids. Germline V gene sequence: CDR1 MNHNS, CDR2 SASEGT.

In DNA form, the CDR3 reads TGCAGCGTCCCGGAGTGGCCCCAAGAGACCCAGTACTTC. Amino acids: CSVPEWPQETQYF. The chain links TRBV29-1 to TRBJ2-5; D is ambiguous. Trimming removed 6 bases from V and 1 base from J, with 12 bases in between. Per germline, CDR1 SQVTM and CDR2 ANQGSEA. This CDR3 is 13 amino acids long.

This clonotype has ten or more counts. The chain carries TRBV29-1 and TRBJ1-1; D ambiguous. This CDR3 spans 13 amino acids. Germline V gene sequence: CDR1 SQVTM, CDR2 ANQGSEA. Trimming removed 6 bases at V and 1 base at J, with 12 bases between. The CDR3 reads CSVRGWGNTEAFF. CDR3 nucleotide sequence: TGCAGCGTGAGAGGGTGGGGGAACACTGAAGCTTTCTTT.

J is TRBJ2-3 and V is TRBV4-3; D is unclear. The CDR3 consists of 15 residues. Germline CDR1 is LGHNA and CDR2 is YSLEER. Trimming shortened V by 0 bases and J by 6 bases, and 13 bases separated the two germline ends. The CDR3 here is CASSQDSGPSDTQYF. In nucleotides, the CDR3 is TGCGCCAGCAGCCAAGATTCTGGCCCTTCTGATACGCAGTATTTT.

In its sample, this clonotype was seen a few times. The chain employs TRBV24-1 and TRBJ2-5; D is unresolved. The CDR3 length is 17 residues. Per the germline V gene, CDR1 is KGHDR and CDR2 is SFDVKD. Deletions cut 4 bases from V and 3 bases from J, with 20 bases between. The CDR3 here is CATSDPKIQGIEETQYF. The CDR3 DNA is TGTGCCACCAGTGACCCGAAAATCCAAGGGATAGAAGAGACCCAGTACTTC.

CDR3 DNA sequence: TGTGCCAGCAGTTTTATCGATGAGGGATCGGAGACCCAGTACTTC. Residues: CASSFIDEGSETQYF. The chain couples TRBV28 to TRBJ2-5, with D possibly being TRBD2 (5 bases). The CDR3 is made up of 15 amino acids. V was shortened by 3 bases and J by 5 bases, with 16 bases between the two germline ends. CDR1 MDHEN and CDR2 SYDVKM come from the germline V gene. Full variable domain (remainder filled in from reference TRBV28 and TRBJ2-5): DVKVTQSSRYLVKRTGEKVFLECVQDMDHENMFWYRQDPGLGLRLIYFSYDVKMKEKGDIPEGYSVSREKKERFSLILESASTNQTSMYLCASSFIDEGSETQYFGPGTRLLVL.

The J gene is TRBJ2-7, the V gene TRBV2; TRBD2 aligns across 7 bases. The CDR3 spans 13 residues. Germline values: CDR1 SNHLY, CDR2 FYNNEI. J was trimmed by 4 bases and V by 5 bases; bases with no gene match: 5. The CDR3 region has the DNA TGTGCCAGCAGTTTTAATAGCGGGTACGAGCAGTACTTC. Translation gives CASSFNSGYEQYF.

This clonotype has only a few counts. The chain recombines TRBV2 with TRBJ2-1, with 10 bases aligning to TRBD1. The CDR3 is 15 amino acids. From germline, CDR1 is SNHLY and CDR2 FYNNEI. V was clipped by 4 bases and J by 3 bases; unmatched bases: 3. CDR3 nucleotides: TGTGCCAGCAGTGCCGGGACAGGGGTCTACAATGAGCAGTTCTTC. Amino acid sequence: CASSAGTGVYNEQFF.

The chain is built from TRBV6-2 or TRBV6-3 and TRBJ2-1; D uncertain. CDR3 length equals 14 residues. V gave up 4 bases and J gave up 0 bases, with 7 bases separating them. Germline V gene data show CDR1 as MNHEY and CDR2 as SVGEGT. CDR3 amino acids: CASSFVSSYNEQFF. The CDR3 DNA is TGTGCCAGCAGTTTCGTGAGCTCCTACAATGAGCAGTTCTTC.

This rearrangement joins TRBV5-1 to TRBJ2-5, with unresolved D. Germline V gives CDR1 SGHRS, CDR2 YFSETQ. V was trimmed by 4 bases and J by 2 bases, leaving 12 bases between them. The CDR3 consists of 14 residues. Written as DNA, the CDR3 is TGCGCCAGCAGCCAAAGCCCCCCACAAGAGACCCAGTACTTC. Translation gives CASSQSPPQETQYF. Filled out from reference TRBV5-1 and TRBJ2-5, the complete variable domain reads KAGVTQTPRYLIKTRGQQVTLSCSPISGHRSVSWYQQTPGQGLQFLFEYFSETQRNKGNFPGRFSGRQFSNSRSEMNVSTLELGDSALYLCASSQSPPQETQYFGPGTRLLVL.

The chain uses TRBV6-1 and TRBJ2-7, with D maybe TRBD2 (6 bases). There are 14 residues in the CDR3. Trimming took off 8 bases at V and 1 base at J, with 15 bases between the two ends. Germline loops: CDR1 MNHNS, CDR2 SASEGT. The CDR3 DNA reads as TGTGCCAGCCAAGGCGGGGCCGAATCCTACGAGCAGTACTTC. It is translated as CASQGGAESYEQYF.

The chain links TRBV6-2 or TRBV6-3 to TRBJ2-7; a possible D gene is TRBD2 (6 bases). Trimming shortened V by 6 bases and J by 2 bases, and 17 bases separated the two germline ends. Germline values: CDR1 MNHEY, CDR2 SVGEGT. The CDR3 spans 15 residues. In nucleotides, the CDR3 is TGTGCCAGCAGCCGACTTAGCGGCCGCACCTACGAGCAGTACTTC. Its protein product is CASSRLSGRTYEQYF.

On this clonotype itself: Relative to the germline gene, one junction end is altered; a read error may explain this. CDR3 DNA sequence: TGTGCTAGCAGCTCCGAGATGACTACCTACAATGAGCAGTTCTTC. Translating it yields CASSSEMTTYNEQFF. This chain joins TRBV7-7 and TRBJ2-1; weak D call: TRBD2 (5 bases). The CDR3 contains 15 residues. Germline lookup yields CDR1 SSHAT and CDR2 FNYEAQ (reference sequence).

V is TRBV3-1 and J is TRBJ2-3, with 10 nucleotides matching TRBD1. The CDR3 runs 16 residues. With 6 bases clipped from V and 5 bases from J, the junction kept 11 bases outside the gene matches. CDR1 and CDR2 from the germline V gene are LGHDT and YNNKEL (reference sequence). For the CDR3, the DNA is TGTGCCAGCAGTAACCGGGACAGGGGTCGGGAAGATACGCAGTATTTT. Residues: CASSNRDRGREDTQYF.

This clonotype turned up a few times. J is TRBJ1-5 and V is TRBV27; D call uncertain. Looked up from germline, CDR1 is MNHEY and CDR2 is SMNVEV (reference sequence). This CDR3 region has 12 residues. Trimming removed 3 bases from V and 1 base from J, with 1 base in between. For the CDR3, the DNA is TGTGCCAGCAGTTTCAGCAATCAGCCCCAGCATTTT. It encodes CASSFSNQPQHF.

By share of the sample, this clonotype is medium-sized (0.01 to 0.1%). V is TRBV20-1 and J is TRBJ2-3; D remains ambiguous. Trimming removed 2 bases at V and 6 bases at J, with 6 bases between. From germline, CDR1 is DFQATT and CDR2 SNEGSKA (reference sequence). The CDR3 runs 11 residues. This chain's CDR3 is CSARMGDTQYF. CDR3 bases: TGCAGTGCTAGAATGGGGGATACGCAGTATTTT.

The rearrangement uses TRBV2 and TRBJ2-7; D not certain. The ends were cut back, 4 bases at V and 3 bases at J, with 10 bases in the middle. Germline V gene lookup returns CDR1 SNHLY and CDR2 FYNNEI. CDR3 length: 13 residues. CDR3 DNA: TGTGCCAGCAGTGCTACAACTTACTACGAGCAGTACTTC. Translating gives CASSATTYYEQYF. Looking up the rest from reference TRBV2 and TRBJ2-7 gives the full variable domain: EPEVTQTPSHQVTQMGQEVILRCVPISNHLYFYWYRQILGQKVEFLVSFYNNEISEKSEIFDDQFSVERPDGSNFTLKIRSTKLEDSAMYFCASSATTYYEQYFGPGTRLTVT.

The rearrangement links TRBV18 to TRBJ1-1, with a possible D match to TRBD1 (6 bases). The CDR3 length is 14 residues. CDR1 is KGHSH, CDR2 LQKENI, per germline. Trimming took 4 bases from V and 1 from J, leaving 10 bases between them. In DNA, the CDR3 is TGTGCCAGCTCACTGCGACAGGAGAACACTGAAGCTTTCTTT. Amino acid sequence: CASSLRQENTEAFF.

V and J are TRBV5-1 and TRBJ2-5; 12 nucleotides line up with TRBD1. Germline V gene sequence: CDR1 SGHRS, CDR2 YFSETQ. The junction had 12 bases not matched to a gene; V was cut back by 4 bases and J by 5 bases. This CDR3 comprises 17 residues. CDR3 residues: CASSTLGPGQGAETQYF. The CDR3 nucleotides are TGCGCCAGCAGCACTTTAGGTCCGGGACAGGGGGCTGAGACCCAGTACTTC.

The sample holds a few counts of this clonotype. This may be a read error, as it is one base from a much larger clone. The chain couples TRBV11-2 to TRBJ1-1; D gene ambiguous. This CDR3 comprises 17 residues. The V end lost 1 base, the J end lost 0 bases, and 15 bases lay between the germline ends. In germline, CDR1 is SGHAT, CDR2 FQNNGV. CDR3 residues: CASSLALAASLNTEAFF. As DNA, the CDR3 is TGTGCCAGCAGCTTAGCCCTGGCAGCCAGCTTGAACACTGAAGCTTTCTTT.

There are a few counts of this clonotype. Sequence at one end of the junction differs from germline and may be a read error. The CDR3 sequence: CASRLAGGASEQYF. The CDR3, as DNA: TGTGCCAGCAGGTTAGCGGGAGGGGCCAGCGAGCAGTACTTC. The rearrangement links TRBV11-2 to TRBJ2-7; 11 positions agree with TRBD2. Germline V gene sequence: CDR1 SGHAT, CDR2 FQNNGV. This CDR3 is 14 amino acids long.